The entry below gives a single T cell receptor beta chain sequence along with its context. The antigen remains undetermined. This sample is part of a study of beta chain features in type 1 diabetes. Study findings and constraints: Type 1 diabetes patients showed a moderate but significant shortening of TCRB CDR3s in all four CD4+ subsets.

What was sequenced were expressed TCRB transcripts, since all of the isolated RNA had been reverse transcribed. Data came from immunoSEQ multiplex PCR; TCRdb stores just in-frame clones and leaves some out. The profile shows around 300,000 clones, 15% of them singletons. This TCR came from a young man with type 1 diabetes. The sample comprised naive CD4+ T cells from blood.

The CDR3 DNA reads TGTGCCTGGAGTCATCCGGGACAGGGCGACCAAGAGACCCAGTACTTC. Translating it yields CAWSHPGQGDQETQYF. This sequence joins TRBV30 and TRBJ2-5, with TRBD1 matching 9 bases. The junction had 7 bases not matched to a gene; V was cut back by 2 bases and J by 0 bases. The CDR3 contains 16 residues. CDR1 and CDR2 (germline): GTSNPN, SVGIG (reference sequence).